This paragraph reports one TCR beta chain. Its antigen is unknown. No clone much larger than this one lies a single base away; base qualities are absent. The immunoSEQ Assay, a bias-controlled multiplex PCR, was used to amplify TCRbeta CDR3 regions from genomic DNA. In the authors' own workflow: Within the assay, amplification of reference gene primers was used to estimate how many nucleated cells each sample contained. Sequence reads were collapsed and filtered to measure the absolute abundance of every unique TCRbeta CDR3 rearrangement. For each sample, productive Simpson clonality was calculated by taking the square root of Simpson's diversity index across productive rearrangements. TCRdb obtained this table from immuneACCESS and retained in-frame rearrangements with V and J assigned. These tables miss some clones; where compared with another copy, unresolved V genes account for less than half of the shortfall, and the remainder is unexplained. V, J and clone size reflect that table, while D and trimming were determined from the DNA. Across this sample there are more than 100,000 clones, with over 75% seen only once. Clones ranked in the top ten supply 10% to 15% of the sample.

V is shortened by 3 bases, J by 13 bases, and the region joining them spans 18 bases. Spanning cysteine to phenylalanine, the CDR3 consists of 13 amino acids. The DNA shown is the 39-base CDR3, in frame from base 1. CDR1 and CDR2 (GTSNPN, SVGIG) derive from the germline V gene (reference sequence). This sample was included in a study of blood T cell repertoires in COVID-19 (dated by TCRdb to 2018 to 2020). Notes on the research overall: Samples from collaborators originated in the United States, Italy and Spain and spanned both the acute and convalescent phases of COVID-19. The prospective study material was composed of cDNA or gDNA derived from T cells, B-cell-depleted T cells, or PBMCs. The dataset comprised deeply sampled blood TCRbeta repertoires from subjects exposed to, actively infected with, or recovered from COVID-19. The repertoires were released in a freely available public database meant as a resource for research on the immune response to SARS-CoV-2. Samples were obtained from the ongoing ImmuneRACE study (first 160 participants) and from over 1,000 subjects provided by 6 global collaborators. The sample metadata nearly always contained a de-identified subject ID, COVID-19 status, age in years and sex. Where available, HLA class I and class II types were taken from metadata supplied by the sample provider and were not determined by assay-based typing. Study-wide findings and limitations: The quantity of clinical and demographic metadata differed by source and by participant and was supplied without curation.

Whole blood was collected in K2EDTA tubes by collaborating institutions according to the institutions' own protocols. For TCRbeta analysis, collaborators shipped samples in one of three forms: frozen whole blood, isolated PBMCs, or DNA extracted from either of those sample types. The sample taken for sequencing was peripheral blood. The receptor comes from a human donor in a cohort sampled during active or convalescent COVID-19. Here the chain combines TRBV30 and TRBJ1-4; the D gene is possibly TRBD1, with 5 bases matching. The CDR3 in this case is CAWSPGTFLVLFF. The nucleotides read TGTGCCTGGAGCCCTGGGACTTTTTTGGTACTGTTTTTT.